Sequencing of this TCR beta chain was carried out in a study of blood T cell repertoires in COVID-19. Study context: The origin of the acute and convalescent COVID-19 samples was the United States, Italy and Spain. Sources were T cells, B-cell-depleted T cells, or PBMCs; the material itself was cDNA or gDNA.

This clone has a single count. Germline CDR1 and CDR2: MDHEN and SYDVKM. Trimming stripped 3 bases from V and 7 bases from J, with 12 bases between. The CDR3 has 14 residues. Original analysis: Reference gene primer amplification gave estimated nucleated cell counts. The method was immunoSEQ multiplex PCR; TCRdb's version includes in-frame clones alone and lacks a portion of them. That table is the source of V, J and clone size, and D and trimming were worked out from the DNA. The top ten clones hold approximately 10% of a sample with tens of thousands of clones, around four fifths of them seen once. The chain joins TRBV28 to TRBJ1-4; the D gene is possibly TRBD1 (5 bases). The receptor comes from a human donor in a cohort sampled during active COVID-19. The sequenced material came from peripheral blood. The CDR3 protein is CASSLQGWGEKLFF. CDR3 DNA: TGTGCCAGCAGTTTGCAGGGTTGGGGTGAAAAACTGTTTTTT.